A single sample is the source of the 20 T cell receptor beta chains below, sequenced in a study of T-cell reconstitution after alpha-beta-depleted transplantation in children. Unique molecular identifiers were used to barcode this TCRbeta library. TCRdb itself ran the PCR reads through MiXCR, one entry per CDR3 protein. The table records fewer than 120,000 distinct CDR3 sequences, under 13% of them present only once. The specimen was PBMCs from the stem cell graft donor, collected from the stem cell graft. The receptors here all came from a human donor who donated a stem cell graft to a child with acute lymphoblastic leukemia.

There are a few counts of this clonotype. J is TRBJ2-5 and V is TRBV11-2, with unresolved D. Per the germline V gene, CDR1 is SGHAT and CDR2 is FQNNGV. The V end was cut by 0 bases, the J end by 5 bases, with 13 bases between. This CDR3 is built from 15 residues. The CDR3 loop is CASSLDLVLLETQYF. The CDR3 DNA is TGTGCCAGCAGCTTAGATCTGGTGTTGTTGGAGACCCAGTACTTC.

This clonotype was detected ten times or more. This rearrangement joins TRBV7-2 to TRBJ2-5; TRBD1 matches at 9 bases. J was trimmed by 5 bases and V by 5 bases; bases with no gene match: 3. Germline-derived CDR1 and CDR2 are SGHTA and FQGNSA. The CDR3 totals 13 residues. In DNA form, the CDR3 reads TGTGCCAGCAGCCGAGGACAGGGGGAGACCCAGTACTTC. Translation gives CASSRGQGETQYF. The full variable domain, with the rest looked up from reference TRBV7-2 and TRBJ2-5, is GAGVSQSPSNKVTEKGKDVELRCDPISGHTALYWYRQSLGQGLEFLIYFQGNSAPDKSGLPSDRFSAERTGGSVSTLTIQRTQQEDSAVYLCASSRGQGETQYFGPGTRLLVL.

In DNA, the CDR3 is TGTGCCAGCAGCTTAGAAGGCTGGCAGCCCCAGCATTTT. Translation: CASSLEGWQPQHF. The rearrangement links TRBV7-8 to TRBJ1-5, with D hard to call. The V end lost 1 base, the J end lost 7 bases, and 8 bases lay between the germline ends. The CDR3 consists of 13 residues. Germline CDR1 reads SGHVS; CDR2 reads FQNEAQ.

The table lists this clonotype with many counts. The CDR3 coding sequence is TGTGCCAGCAGCCAAGATGATGCCCCCTATGGCTACACCTTC. Amino acids: CASSQDDAPYGYTF. This sequence joins TRBV4-2 and TRBJ1-2, with D uncertain. Deletions cut 0 bases from V and 4 bases from J, with 9 bases between. This CDR3 comprises 14 residues. CDR1 is LGHNA and CDR2 is YNFKEQ in the germline V gene.

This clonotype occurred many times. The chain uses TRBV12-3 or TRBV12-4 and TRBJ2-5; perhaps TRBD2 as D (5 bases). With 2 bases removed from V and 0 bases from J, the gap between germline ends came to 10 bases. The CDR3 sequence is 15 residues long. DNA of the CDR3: TGTGCCAGCAGTTTATTCCGCGGGTACCAAGAGACCCAGTACTTC. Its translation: CASSLFRGYQETQYF.

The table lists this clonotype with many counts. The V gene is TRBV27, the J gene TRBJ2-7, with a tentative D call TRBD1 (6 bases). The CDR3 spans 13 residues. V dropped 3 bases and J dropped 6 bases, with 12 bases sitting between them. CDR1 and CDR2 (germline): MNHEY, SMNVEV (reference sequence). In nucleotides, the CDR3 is TGTGCCAGCAGTTTGGCTGCCAGGGGCGAGCAGTACTTC. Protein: CASSLAARGEQYF.

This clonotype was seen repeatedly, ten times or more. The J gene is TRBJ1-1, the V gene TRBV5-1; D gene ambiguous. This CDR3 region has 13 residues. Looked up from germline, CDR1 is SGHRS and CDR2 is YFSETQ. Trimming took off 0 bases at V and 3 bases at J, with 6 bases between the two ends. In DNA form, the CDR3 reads TGCGCCAGCAGCTTGGAGGTCGACACTGAAGCTTTCTTT. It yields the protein CASSLEVDTEAFF.

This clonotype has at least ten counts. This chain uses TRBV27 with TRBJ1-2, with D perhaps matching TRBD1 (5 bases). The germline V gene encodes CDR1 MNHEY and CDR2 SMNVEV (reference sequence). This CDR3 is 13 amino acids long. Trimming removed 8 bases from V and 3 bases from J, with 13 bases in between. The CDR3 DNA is TGTGCCAGCCGTAATGGGGGGTACTATGGCTACACCTTC. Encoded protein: CASRNGGYYGYTF.

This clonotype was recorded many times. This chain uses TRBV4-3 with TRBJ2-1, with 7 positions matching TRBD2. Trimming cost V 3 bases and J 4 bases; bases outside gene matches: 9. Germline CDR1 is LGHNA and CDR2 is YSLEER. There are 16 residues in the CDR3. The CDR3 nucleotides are TGCGCCAGCAGCCAGGGTTTAAGCGGGATTTACAATGAGCAGTTCTTC. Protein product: CASSQGLSGIYNEQFF.

In DNA, the CDR3 is TGTGCCAGCAGCTTAACCGGGGGCGCGGGTCAGCCCCAGCATTTT. It encodes CASSLTGGAGQPQHF. The V call is TRBV11-1, the J call TRBJ1-5; a weak D match, TRBD1 (6 bases). The germline V and J ends were trimmed by 2 bases and 6 bases, with 14 bases remaining between them. The CDR3 extends over 15 amino acids. Germline V gene sequence: CDR1 SGHAT, CDR2 FQDESV (reference sequence).

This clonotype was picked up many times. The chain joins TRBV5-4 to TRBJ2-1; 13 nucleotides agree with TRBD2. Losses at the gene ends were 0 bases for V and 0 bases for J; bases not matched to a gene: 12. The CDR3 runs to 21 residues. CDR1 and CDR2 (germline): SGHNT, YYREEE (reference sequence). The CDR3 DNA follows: TGTGCCAGCAGCTTGGTTAGTCCCACTAGCGGGAGGGCCAGCTCCTACAATGAGCAGTTCTTC. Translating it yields CASSLVSPTSGRASSYNEQFF.

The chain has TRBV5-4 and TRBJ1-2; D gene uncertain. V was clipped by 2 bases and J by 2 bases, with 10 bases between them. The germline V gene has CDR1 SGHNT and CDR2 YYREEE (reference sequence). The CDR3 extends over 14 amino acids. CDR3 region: CASSLTPANYGYTF. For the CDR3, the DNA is TGTGCCAGCAGCTTAACACCGGCAAACTATGGCTACACCTTC.

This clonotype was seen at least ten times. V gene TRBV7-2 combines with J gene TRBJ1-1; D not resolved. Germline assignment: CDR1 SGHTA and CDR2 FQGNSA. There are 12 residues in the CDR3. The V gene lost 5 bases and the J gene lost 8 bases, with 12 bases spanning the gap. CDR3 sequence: CASSPLPSEAFF. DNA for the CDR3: TGTGCCAGCAGCCCGCTTCCTTCAGAAGCTTTCTTT.

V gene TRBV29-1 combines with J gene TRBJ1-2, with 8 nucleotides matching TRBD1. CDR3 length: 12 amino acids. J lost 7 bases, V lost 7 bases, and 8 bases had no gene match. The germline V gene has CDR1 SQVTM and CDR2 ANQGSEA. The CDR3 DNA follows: TGCAGCGGAGGACAGGGTGGCCGTGGCTACACCTTC. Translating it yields CSGGQGGRGYTF.

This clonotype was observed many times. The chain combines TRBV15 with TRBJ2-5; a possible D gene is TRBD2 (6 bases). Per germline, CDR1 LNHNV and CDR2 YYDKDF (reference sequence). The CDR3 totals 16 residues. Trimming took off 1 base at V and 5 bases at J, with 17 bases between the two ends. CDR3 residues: CATSRALTDRGETQYF. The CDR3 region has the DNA TGTGCCACCAGCAGAGCCTTAACGGATCGGGGGGAGACCCAGTACTTC.

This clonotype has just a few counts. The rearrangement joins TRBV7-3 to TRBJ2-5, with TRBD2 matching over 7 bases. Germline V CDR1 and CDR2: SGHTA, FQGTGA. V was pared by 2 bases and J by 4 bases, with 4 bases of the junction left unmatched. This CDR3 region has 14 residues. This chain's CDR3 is CASSLAGVGETQYF. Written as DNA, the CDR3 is TGTGCCAGCAGCTTAGCGGGAGTCGGAGAGACCCAGTACTTC. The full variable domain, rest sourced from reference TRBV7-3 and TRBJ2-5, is GAGVSQTPSNKVTEKGKYVELRCDPISGHTALYWYRQSLGQGPEFLIYFQGTGAADDSGLPNDRFFAVRPEGSVSTLKIQRTERGDSAVYLCASSLAGVGETQYFGPGTRLLVL.

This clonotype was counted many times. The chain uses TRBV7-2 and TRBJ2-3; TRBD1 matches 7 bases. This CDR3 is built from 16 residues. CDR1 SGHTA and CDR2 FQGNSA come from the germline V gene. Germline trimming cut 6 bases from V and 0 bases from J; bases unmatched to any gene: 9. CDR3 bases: TGTGCCAGCAGTCGACAGGGTCAGGGAAGCACAGATACGCAGTATTTT. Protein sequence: CASSRQGQGSTDTQYF.

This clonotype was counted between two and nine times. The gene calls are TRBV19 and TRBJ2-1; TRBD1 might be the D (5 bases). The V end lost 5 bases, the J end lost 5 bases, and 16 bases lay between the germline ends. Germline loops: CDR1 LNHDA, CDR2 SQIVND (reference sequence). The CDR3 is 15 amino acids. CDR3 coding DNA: TGTGCCAGTAGTCAAGGGGTAGAAGTCAACAATGAGCAGTTCTTC. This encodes CASSQGVEVNNEQFF.

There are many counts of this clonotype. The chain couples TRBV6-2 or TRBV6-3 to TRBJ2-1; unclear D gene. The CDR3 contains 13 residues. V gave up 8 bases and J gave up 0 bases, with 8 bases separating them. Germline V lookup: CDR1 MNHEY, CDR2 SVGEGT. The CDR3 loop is CASYTSSYNEQFF. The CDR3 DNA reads TGTGCCAGCTATACGAGCTCCTACAATGAGCAGTTCTTC.

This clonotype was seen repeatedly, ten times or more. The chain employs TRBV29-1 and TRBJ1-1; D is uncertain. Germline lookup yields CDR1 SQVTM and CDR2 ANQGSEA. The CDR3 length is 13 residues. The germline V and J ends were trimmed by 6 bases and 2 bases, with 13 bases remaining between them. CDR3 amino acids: CSVQPHRNTEAFF. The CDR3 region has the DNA TGCAGCGTCCAGCCCCACAGAAACACTGAAGCTTTCTTT.